This TCR beta chain was obtained from a study of PD-L1 blockade in urothelial cancer. Study-level background: It was around 2014 that patients started atezolizumab at 1,200 mg intravenously every 3 weeks. As for prior chemotherapy regimens, patients had received 0 to 3. Regarding the study as a whole: Tumor-associated clones in the blood of durable-benefit patients grew more at 3 weeks.

Regarding this clone: No antigen is known for it.

Libraries were prepared by immunoSEQ multiplex PCR; TCRdb keeps only in-frame clonotypes and omits some of them. The data contain tens of thousands of clones, approximately 80% of them seen just once; the ten biggest clones take up roughly 4.5%. V lost 8 bases to trimming and J lost 4 bases; unmatched junction nucleotides: 7. The CDR3 length is 15 residues. CDR1 is SGHTA, CDR2 FQGNSA, per germline. The sequenced sample was PBMCs, obtained around atezolizumab (anti-PD-L1) treatment. The chain uses TRBV7-2 and TRBJ2-1; 11 nucleotides agree with TRBD2. The sequence came from a man in his 70s with urothelial cancer. This chain's CDR3 is CASGSGLAGYNEQFF. CDR3 in DNA: TGTGCCAGCGGATCCGGACTAGCGGGTTACAATGAGCAGTTCTTC.